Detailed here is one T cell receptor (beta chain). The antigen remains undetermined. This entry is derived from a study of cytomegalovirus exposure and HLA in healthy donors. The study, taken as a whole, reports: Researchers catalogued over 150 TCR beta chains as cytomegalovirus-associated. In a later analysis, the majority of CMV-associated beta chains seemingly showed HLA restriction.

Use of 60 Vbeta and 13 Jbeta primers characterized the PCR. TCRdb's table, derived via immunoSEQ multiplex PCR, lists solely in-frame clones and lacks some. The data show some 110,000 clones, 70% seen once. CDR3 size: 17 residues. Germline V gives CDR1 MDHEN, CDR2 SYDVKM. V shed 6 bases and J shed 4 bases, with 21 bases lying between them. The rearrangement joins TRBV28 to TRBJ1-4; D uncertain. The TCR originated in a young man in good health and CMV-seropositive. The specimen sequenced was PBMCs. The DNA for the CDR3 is TGTGCCAGCAGCTCACCCCTCCAGCAGACTCTTAATGAAAAACTGTTTTTT. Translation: CASSSPLQQTLNEKLFF.